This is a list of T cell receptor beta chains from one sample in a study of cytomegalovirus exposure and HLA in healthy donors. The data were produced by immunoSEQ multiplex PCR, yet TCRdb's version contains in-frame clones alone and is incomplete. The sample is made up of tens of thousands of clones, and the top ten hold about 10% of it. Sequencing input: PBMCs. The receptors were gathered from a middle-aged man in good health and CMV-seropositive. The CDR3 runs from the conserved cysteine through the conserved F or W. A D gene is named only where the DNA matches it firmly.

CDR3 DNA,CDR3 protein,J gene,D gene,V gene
TGTGCCAGCAGCTCCGGACTAGCTGGCGAGCAGTACTTC,CASSSGLAGEQYF,TRBJ2-7,TRBD2,TRBV7-8
TGTGCCAGCAGTGCTCTTACAGGGGGAAGGGCAGATACGCAGTATTTT,CASSALTGGRADTQYF,TRBJ2-3,TRBD1,TRBV25-1
TGTGCCAGCAACGAGGGCTCCACCTCTGGGGCCAACGTCCTGACTTTC,CASNEGSTSGANVLTF,TRBJ2-6,.,TRBV4-2
TGTGCCAGCAGTTTGCGGGAAATCAGCACAGATACGCAGTATTTT,CASSLREISTDTQYF,TRBJ2-3,.,TRBV28
TGCGCCAGCAGCTTGGGGAGGAACACAGATACGCAGTATTTT,CASSLGRNTDTQYF,TRBJ2-3,.,TRBV5-1
TGTGCCAGCAGTGAATTCGGGACACCGACCTTAGCCAAAAACATTCAGTACTTC,CASSEFGTPTLAKNIQYF,TRBJ2-4,.,TRBV6-1
TGTGCCATCAGTGAGTCAACTAGCGGGAGACGGGTCGCCTACGAGCAGTACTTC,CAISESTSGRRVAYEQYF,TRBJ2-7,TRBD2,TRBV10-3
TGTGCCAGCAATAAGGGGGAGACCCAGTACTTC,CASNKGETQYF,TRBJ2-5,.,TRBV6-6
TGTGCCAGCAGTGCGAAGGGACAGTTGGGAACCTACGAGCAGTACTTC,CASSAKGQLGTYEQYF,TRBJ2-7,TRBD1,TRBV6-1
TGTGCCATCACTGGGACTAGCGGGAGAGGGAACGAGCAGTACTTC,CAITGTSGRGNEQYF,TRBJ2-7,TRBD2,TRBV10-3
TGTGCCACCAGAGGGGCCAGGGGAATGAGGGAGCAGTACTTC,CATRGARGMREQYF,TRBJ2-7,.,TRBV28
TGTGCCAGCAGCACGTCTAGCGGGGGGATCAATGAGCAGTTCTTC,CASSTSSGGINEQFF,TRBJ2-1,TRBD2,TRBV11-2
TGTGCCAGCAGTTTCGGGTTTGAAGAGACCCAGTACTTC,CASSFGFEETQYF,TRBJ2-5,.,TRBV27
TGTGCCAGCAGCTTACGTCGGCAGGCGGGGGAAAAACTGTTTTTT,CASSLRRQAGEKLFF,TRBJ1-4,.,TRBV13
TGTGCCAGCAGCTTAAGAAGAGGGGATACGCAGTATTTT,CASSLRRGDTQYF,TRBJ2-3,.,TRBV5-6
TGTGCCAGCAGGACCTCAGGCGCCTACGAGCAGTACTTC,CASRTSGAYEQYF,TRBJ2-7,.,TRBV7-9
TGCGCCAGCAGCCCCCTGGGCGCAGGGGAGTACCAAGAGACCCAGTACTTC,CASSPLGAGEYQETQYF,TRBJ2-5,.,TRBV4-1
TGTGCCAGTAGTATTGACCAGGTTAGCAATCAGCCCCAGCATTTT,CASSIDQVSNQPQHF,TRBJ1-5,.,TRBV19
TGTGCCATCAGTGTAGGCGGGGGGCAGTGCGTGCAGTACTTC,CAISVGGGQCVQYF,TRBJ2-7,TRBD2,TRBV10-3
TGTGCCAGCAGCCCGCGGGTTCTTTACGAGCAGTACTTC,CASSPRVLYEQYF,TRBJ2-7,.,TRBV11-2
TGTGCCAGCACGCGGGGGGGGAACACCGGGGAGCTGTTTTTT,CASTRGGNTGELFF,TRBJ2-2,TRBD2,TRBV6-5
TGTGCCAGCAGCACCTGGACAGGCGTCACAGATACGCAGTATTTT,CASSTWTGVTDTQYF,TRBJ2-3,TRBD1,TRBV7-6
TGTGCCAGCAGCTGGGGACAGAGCGGTTACACTGAAGCTTTCTTT,CASSWGQSGYTEAFF,TRBJ1-1,TRBD1,TRBV6-5
TGTGCCAGTAGTCATGGACAGGGTACCGCCTACGAGCAGTACTTC,CASSHGQGTAYEQYF,TRBJ2-7,TRBD1,TRBV19